A single sample gave rise to the 14 T cell receptor beta chains below, sequenced in a study of OX40 agonist ivuxolimab in advanced cancers. TCRdb's copy holds only in-frame clones and misses some; the assay was immunoSEQ multiplex PCR. The profile shows over 85,000 clones, less than 95% of them singletons. Sequenced material: CD4+ or CD8+ T cells sorted from blood, taken in a trial of the OX40 agonist ivuxolimab. These TCRs come from an adult with an advanced solid tumor such as melanoma, head and neck, liver or kidney cancer.

The chain uses TRBV14 and TRBJ2-2; D is unresolved. The CDR3 is made up of 14 amino acids. Between the trimmed V and J ends, which lost 0 bases and 6 bases, there was a span of 8 bases. CDR1 and CDR2 from the germline V gene are SGHDN and FVKESK. This chain's CDR3 is CASSQDLGPGELFF. CDR3 coding DNA: TGTGCCAGCAGCCAAGATTTGGGCCCCGGGGAGCTGTTTTTT.

This rearrangement joins TRBV7-2 to TRBJ2-7; D is perhaps TRBD1 (6 bases). The V gene lost 0 bases and the J gene lost 7 bases, with 16 bases spanning the gap. In germline, CDR1 is SGHTA, CDR2 FQGNSA. CDR3 size: 15 residues. The CDR3 sequence: CASSLALEGVREQYF. The CDR3 region has the DNA TGTGCCAGCAGCTTAGCGCTTGAGGGGGTGAGGGAGCAGTACTTC.

The J gene is TRBJ1-1, the V gene TRBV30; D unclear. CDR3 length equals 12 residues. The germline V gene has CDR1 GTSNPN and CDR2 SVGIG (reference sequence). The CDR3 here is CAFLDLDTEAFF. In nucleotides, the CDR3 is TGTGCGTTCTTAGACTTGGACACTGAAGCTTTCTTT.

The chain employs TRBV7-8 and TRBJ1-1; no clear D. V lost 5 bases to trimming and J lost 0 bases, with 16 bases between them. CDR1 and CDR2 (germline): SGHVS, FQNEAQ. The CDR3 contains 16 residues. The CDR3 protein is CASSLSVGSMNTEAFF. CDR3 bases: TGTGCCAGCAGCCTATCGGTGGGTTCGATGAACACTGAAGCTTTCTTT.

V is TRBV28 and J is TRBJ2-7; no firm D call. Germline V gene data show CDR1 as MDHEN and CDR2 as SYDVKM. CDR3 length: 17 residues. V gave up 6 bases and J gave up 3 bases, with 24 bases separating them. CDR3: CASSPFFGRGEHYEQYF. The DNA of the CDR3 is TGTGCCAGCAGCCCATTCTTCGGGCGTGGCGAACACTACGAGCAGTACTTC.

V is TRBV6-6 and J is TRBJ1-5, with 7 bases fitting TRBD1. The CDR3 consists of 16 residues. Germline V gene lookup returns CDR1 MNHNY and CDR2 SVGAGI (reference sequence). V was clipped by 2 bases and J by 4 bases; unmatched bases: 8. CDR3 sequence reads: CASSYAPGQMNQPQHF. CDR3 sequence (DNA): TGTGCCAGCAGTTACGCCCCGGGACAGATGAATCAGCCCCAGCATTTT.

This rearrangement joins TRBV11-2 to TRBJ1-1; 10 bases are shared with TRBD1. Germline CDR1 SGHAT, CDR2 FQNNGV. The CDR3 is made up of 18 amino acids. V shed 3 bases and J 2 bases; nucleotides not matched to a gene: 12. The CDR3 sequence is CASSFPQTGGLENTEAFF. Here the CDR3 DNA reads TGTGCCAGCAGCTTCCCCCAGACAGGGGGCTTAGAAAACACTGAAGCTTTCTTT.

Here the CDR3 reads CASRGQTPSYEQYF. DNA for the CDR3: TGTGCCAGCAGGGGACAGACTCCTTCCTACGAGCAGTACTTC. The chain is built from TRBV28 and TRBJ2-7, with TRBD1 matching 7 bases. The CDR3 is 14 amino acids. Germline CDR1 MDHEN, CDR2 SYDVKM. V lost 6 bases and J lost 1; bases outside the gene matches: 6.

This chain joins TRBV7-6 and TRBJ2-6; D may be TRBD1 (6 bases). Germline CDR1 is SGHVS and CDR2 is FNYEAQ. The CDR3 covers 15 residues. V lost 5 bases, J lost 4 bases, and 12 bases lay in between. The CDR3 nucleotides are TGTGCCAGCAGCCACCCAGGGGACGGGGCCAACGTCCTGACTTTC. Translating gives CASSHPGDGANVLTF.

This chain joins TRBV9 and TRBJ2-3; D is unclear. The germline V and J ends were trimmed by 0 bases and 0 bases, with 8 bases remaining between them. The germline CDR1 and CDR2 sequences are SGDLS and YYNGEE. This CDR3 comprises 15 residues. The CDR3 is CASSVEGLSTDTQYF. CDR3 nucleotides: TGTGCCAGCAGCGTAGAAGGCCTCAGCACAGATACGCAGTATTTT.

V is TRBV6-1 and J is TRBJ2-3, with a weak D call TRBD2 (5 bases). Trimming shortened V by 0 bases and J by 2 bases, and 9 bases separated the two germline ends. Germline values: CDR1 MNHNS, CDR2 SASEGT. The CDR3 runs to 15 residues. The CDR3 DNA reads as TGTGCCAGCAGTGAAGCTGGTAGCGTCACAGATACGCAGTATTTT. This encodes CASSEAGSVTDTQYF.

The rearrangement joins TRBV2 to TRBJ1-5, with 7 bases identical to TRBD1. The germline gives CDR1 SNHLY, CDR2 FYNNEI. The CDR3 totals 16 residues. The V segment lost 3 bases and the J segment 3 bases; nucleotides outside the gene matches: 8. The CDR3 DNA reads as TGTGCCAGCAGTGACCAGACAGGGTCATACAATCAGCCCCAGCATTTT. It codes for CASSDQTGSYNQPQHF.

This clone occurred a few times. CDR3: CASSPRRIPLPQHF. As DNA, the CDR3 is TGTGCCAGTAGTCCTCGACGTATTCCATTGCCCCAGCATTTT. V and J are TRBV19 and TRBJ1-5; the D is unclear. The CDR3 has 14 amino acids. Germline-derived CDR1 and CDR2 are LNHDA and SQIVND (reference sequence). Trimming took 5 bases from V and 9 from J, leaving 17 bases between them. Filled out from reference TRBV19 and TRBJ1-5, the complete variable domain reads DGGITQSPKYLFRKEGQNVTLSCEQNLNHDAMYWYRQDPGQGLRLIYYSQIVNDFQKGDIAEGYSVSREKKESFPLTVTSAQKNPTAFYLCASSPRRIPLPQHFGDGTRLSIL.

The chain combines TRBV9 with TRBJ2-1; D is perhaps TRBD2 (6 bases). Trimming took off 4 bases at V and 3 bases at J, with 11 bases between the two ends. The CDR3 is made up of 14 amino acids. Germline CDR1 and CDR2: SGDLS and YYNGEE. The CDR3 DNA reads TGTGCCAGCAGCACCCCGGGACTCTACAATGAGCAGTTCTTC. It is translated as CASSTPGLYNEQFF.